One and the same sample provided the 9 T cell receptor beta chains below, sequenced in a study of blood T cell repertoires in COVID-19. Some clones are missing from TCRdb's copy, which holds only in-frame ones; the method was immunoSEQ multiplex PCR. This table has around 170,000 clones, roughly four fifths appearing once. Material: PBMCs or T cells enriched from blood (not recorded which). These receptors were collected from a man aged 45 to 65 who had recovered from COVID-19.

The chain couples TRBV27 to TRBJ2-7; the match to TRBD2 covers 7 bases. The CDR3 has 16 amino acids. Germline V gene sequence: CDR1 MNHEY, CDR2 SMNVEV (reference sequence). The trim removed 6 bases at V and 0 bases at J, leaving 11 bases unmatched. The CDR3, as DNA: TGTGCCAGCAGCTCGGCCGGGGCGGGGGACTCCTACGAGCAGTACTTC. This encodes CASSSAGAGDSYEQYF.

The chain carries TRBV6-5 and TRBJ1-5, with D possibly matching TRBD1 (6 bases). Per the germline V gene, CDR1 is MNHEY and CDR2 is SVGAGI. The V end lost 5 bases, the J end lost 7 bases, and 12 bases lay between the germline ends. The CDR3 loop spans 13 amino acids. The CDR3 bases are TGTGCCAGCAGTACCCAGGGGTTGCAGCCCCAGCATTTT. Protein sequence: CASSTQGLQPQHF.

The chain recombines TRBV11-2 with TRBJ2-5, with 13 nucleotides matching TRBD2. After removal of 5 bases from V and 6 bases from J, the junction contained 9 bases not matched to a gene. CDR3 length equals 16 residues. Germline loops: CDR1 SGHAT, CDR2 FQNNGV. The chain's CDR3 is CASSRTSGGGKQTQYF. CDR3 nucleotide sequence: TGTGCCAGCAGCCGCACTAGCGGGGGGGGGAAACAGACCCAGTACTTC.

A few counts support this clone. The chain links TRBV7-9 to TRBJ1-1; D is unclear. V was clipped by 6 bases and J by 2 bases, with 4 bases between them. Germline V CDR1 and CDR2: SEHNR, FQNEAQ (reference sequence). The CDR3 consists of 11 residues. In nucleotides, the CDR3 is TGTGCCAGCAGGTCAAACACTGAAGCTTTCTTT. Translation gives CASRSNTEAFF.

The V call is TRBV5-6, the J call TRBJ2-7; the D gene is possibly TRBD1 (5 bases). V was pared by 0 bases and J by 3 bases, with 19 bases between. This CDR3 contains 17 residues. Germline-derived CDR1 and CDR2 are SGHDT and YYEEEE. CDR3 coding DNA: TGTGCCAGCAGCTTGGGATTGCCCCCAGGGTTGGGCTACGAGCAGTACTTC. It codes for CASSLGLPPGLGYEQYF.

The V call is TRBV5-4, the J call TRBJ2-3; 12 nucleotides line up with TRBD2. The CDR3 runs 16 residues. Germline loops: CDR1 SGHNT, CDR2 YYREEE (reference sequence). V gave up 8 bases and J gave up 6 bases; unmatched junction bases: 13. DNA for the CDR3: TGTGCCAGTTCCCCCCGTGGACTAGCGGGGTCCGATACGCAGTATTTT. It specifies CASSPRGLAGSDTQYF.

This clone appeared a single time. The V gene is TRBV10-3, the J gene TRBJ2-1; the match to TRBD2 covers 13 bases. Germline V CDR1 and CDR2: ENHRY, SYGVKD. Trimming took 6 bases from V and 9 from J; bases not matched to a gene: 8. The CDR3 is 15 amino acids. CDR3 coding DNA: TGTGCCATCAGGGCCGGGACTAGCGGGGAAGGTGAGCAGTTCTTC. Protein product: CAIRAGTSGEGEQFF.

The rearrangement uses TRBV6-5 and TRBJ1-2; TRBD1 agrees at 7 bases. The J segment lost 4 bases and the V segment lost 10 bases, leaving 3 bases of the junction unmatched. This CDR3 comprises 11 residues. In germline, CDR1 is MNHEY, CDR2 SVGAGI. The chain's CDR3 is CATRQGYGYTF. The CDR3 DNA sequence: TGTGCCACCCGACAGGGCTATGGCTACACCTTC.

The V and J genes are TRBV15 and TRBJ1-5, with 12 bases lining up with TRBD1. The CDR3 runs 15 residues. CDR1 is LNHNV and CDR2 is YYDKDF in the germline V gene (reference sequence). The V and J ends lost 7 bases and 0 bases, in that order; junction bases with no gene match: 1. The CDR3 is CATTGQGASNQPQHF. The CDR3 bases are TGTGCCACCACGGGACAGGGGGCTAGCAATCAGCCCCAGCATTTT. Drawing the rest from reference TRBV15 and TRBJ1-5, the complete variable domain is DAMVIQNPRYQVTQFGKPVTLSCSQTLNHNVMYWYQQKSSQAPKLLFHYYDKDFNNEADTPDNFQSRRPNTSFCFLDIRSPGLGDTAMYLCATTGQGASNQPQHFGDGTRLSIL.